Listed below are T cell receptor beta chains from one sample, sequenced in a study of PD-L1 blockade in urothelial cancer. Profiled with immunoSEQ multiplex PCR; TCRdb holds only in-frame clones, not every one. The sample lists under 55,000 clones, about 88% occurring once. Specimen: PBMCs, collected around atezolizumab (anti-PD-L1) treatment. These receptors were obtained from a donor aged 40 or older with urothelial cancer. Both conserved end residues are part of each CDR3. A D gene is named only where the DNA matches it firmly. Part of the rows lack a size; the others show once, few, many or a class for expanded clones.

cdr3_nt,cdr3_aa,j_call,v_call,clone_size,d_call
TGTGCCAGCAGTGGGGGCCTTATAGGGGGGGAGCTGTTTTTT,CASSGGLIGGELFF,TRBJ2-2,TRBV6-1,.,.
TGTGCCAGCTCACCGACAGTTTCTGGGGCCAACGTCCTGACTTTC,CASSPTVSGANVLTF,TRBJ2-6,TRBV18,.,.
TGCGCCAGCGCCAAGCGGCGGCAGGGGCCCCAGGAGACCCAGTACTTC,CASAKRRQGPQETQYF,TRBJ2-5,TRBV5-1,.,.
TGCGCCAGCAGCCGCCAAGAGACCCAGTACTTC,CASSRQETQYF,TRBJ2-5,TRBV10-2,.,.
TGTGCCAGCAGCTTAGGACAGCAGAACACTGAAGCTTTCTTT,CASSLGQQNTEAFF,TRBJ1-1,TRBV7-9,.,.
TGTGCCAGCAGCCCCCTAGCGGGGCTAGCGGGGACGCAGTATTTT,CASSPLAGLAGTQYF,TRBJ2-3,TRBV7-3,.,TRBD2
TGTGCCAGCAGCTTAGCGTATCGGGACAGGGAAGGTCGACGCCTGTTCTTC,CASSLAYRDREGRRLFF,TRBJ2-1,TRBV7-8,.,TRBD1
TGTGCCAGCAGCTTAGCGACTAGCGGGCTCTCCTACGAGCAGTACTTC,CASSLATSGLSYEQYF,TRBJ2-7,TRBV7-2,.,TRBD2
TGCAGCGTTGGGGGTACAGGGGGCTTTGGTGAAAAACTGTTTTTT,CSVGGTGGFGEKLFF,TRBJ1-4,TRBV29-1,.,TRBD1
TGTGCCAGCAGCCTAGGACAACTCCAAGAGACCCAGTACTTC,CASSLGQLQETQYF,TRBJ2-5,TRBV27,.,.
TGTGCCAGCTCACCACCCGGTAGTAGCGGGAGACGCGGCGAGCAGTACTTC,CASSPPGSSGRRGEQYF,TRBJ2-7,TRBV18,.,TRBD2
TGTGCCAGCAGCTTTAGCGGGACTGGCAATGAGCAGTTCTTC,CASSFSGTGNEQFF,TRBJ2-1,TRBV7-9,.,TRBD2
TGTGCCAGCGGGAGTCCCCGCTGGTGGCGGGTGTCTGGAGATACGCAGTATTTT,CASGSPRWWRVSGDTQYF,TRBJ2-3,TRBV7-8,.,.
TGCGCCAGCAGCCCAGGACACACGAACACTGAAGCTTTCTTT,CASSPGHTNTEAFF,TRBJ1-1,TRBV5-1,.,.
TGTGCCAGCAGCCCTAGATCCCATGGCTACACCTTC,CASSPRSHGYTF,TRBJ1-2,TRBV7-2,medium-sized,.
TGCAGTGCTAGAAGCCAGGTAGAAGCTTTCTTT,CSARSQVEAFF,TRBJ1-1,TRBV20-1,.,.
TGCGCCAGCAGCTTGGTAGCGGGAGAAGGGGATACGCAGTATTTT,CASSLVAGEGDTQYF,TRBJ2-3,TRBV5-1,.,TRBD2
TGTGCCAGCAGTGAAGGGGCCCTTACTTCCTACGAGCAGTACTTC,CASSEGALTSYEQYF,TRBJ2-7,TRBV2,few,.
TGTGCCAGCTCACCGCTATCGGAGTATGGCTACACCTTC,CASSPLSEYGYTF,TRBJ1-2,TRBV18,.,.
TGTGCCAGCAGAGGAGAACAGGACACTGAAGCTTTCTTT,CASRGEQDTEAFF,TRBJ1-1,TRBV6-1,.,.
TGTGCCAGCAGCTATAGCGGGGGCACAGATACGCAGTATTTT,CASSYSGGTDTQYF,TRBJ2-3,TRBV5-6,.,TRBD2
TGTGCCAGCAGTGAATGGGGGGAAACCGGGGAGCTGTTTTTT,CASSEWGETGELFF,TRBJ2-2,TRBV6-1,.,.
TGTGCCAGTAGTACCCTAGCGGCCCCCTACGAGCAGTACTTC,CASSTLAAPYEQYF,TRBJ2-7,TRBV19,.,TRBD2
TGCGCCAGCAGCCAAGATTCCATCAGCAATCAGCCCCAGCATTTT,CASSQDSISNQPQHF,TRBJ1-5,TRBV4-3,.,.
TGTGCCAGCAGTAGGGGGACAGGGACCTACAATGAGCAGTTCTTC,CASSRGTGTYNEQFF,TRBJ2-1,TRBV25-1,.,TRBD1
TGTGCCAGCAGCGATTCGCCTAACGGTCAGCCCCAGCATTTT,CASSDSPNGQPQHF,TRBJ1-5,TRBV7-9,.,.
TGTGCCAGCAGTGAAGCGCGGACAGGGCCGTTCTACGAGCAGTACTTC,CASSEARTGPFYEQYF,TRBJ2-7,TRBV2,once,TRBD1